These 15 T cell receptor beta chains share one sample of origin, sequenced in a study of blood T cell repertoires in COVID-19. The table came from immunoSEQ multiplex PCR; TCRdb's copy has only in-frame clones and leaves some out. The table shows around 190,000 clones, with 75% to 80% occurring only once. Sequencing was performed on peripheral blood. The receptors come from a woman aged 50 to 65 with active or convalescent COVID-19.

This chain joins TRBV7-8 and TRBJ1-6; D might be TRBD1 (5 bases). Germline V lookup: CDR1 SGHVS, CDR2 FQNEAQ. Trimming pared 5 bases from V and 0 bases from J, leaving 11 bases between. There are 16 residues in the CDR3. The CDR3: CASSEDTSSYNSPLHF. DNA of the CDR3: TGTGCCAGCAGCGAGGACACGAGCTCCTATAATTCACCCCTCCACTTT.

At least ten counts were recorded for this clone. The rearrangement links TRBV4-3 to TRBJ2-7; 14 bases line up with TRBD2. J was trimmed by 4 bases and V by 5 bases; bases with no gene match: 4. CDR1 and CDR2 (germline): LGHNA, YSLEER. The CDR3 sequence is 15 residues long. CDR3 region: CASSTRLAGGYEQYF. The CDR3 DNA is TGCGCCAGCAGCACCCGACTAGCGGGGGGGTACGAGCAGTACTTC.

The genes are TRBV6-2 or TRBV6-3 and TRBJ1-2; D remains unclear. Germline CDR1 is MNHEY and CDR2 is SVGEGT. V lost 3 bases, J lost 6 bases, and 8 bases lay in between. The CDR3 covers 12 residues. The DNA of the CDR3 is TGTGCCAGCAGTTATGGGGAGGATGGCTACACCTTC. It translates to CASSYGEDGYTF.

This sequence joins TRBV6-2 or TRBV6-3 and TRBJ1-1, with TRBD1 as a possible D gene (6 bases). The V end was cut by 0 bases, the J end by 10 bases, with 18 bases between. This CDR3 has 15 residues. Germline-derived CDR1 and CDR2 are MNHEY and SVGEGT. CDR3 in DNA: TGTGCCAGCAGTTACTCCACCAACAGGGCGCAGGGAGCTTTCTTT. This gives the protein CASSYSTNRAQGAFF.

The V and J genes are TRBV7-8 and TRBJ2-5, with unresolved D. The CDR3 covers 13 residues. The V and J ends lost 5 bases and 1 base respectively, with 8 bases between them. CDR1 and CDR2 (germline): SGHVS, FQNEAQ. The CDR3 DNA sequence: TGTGCCAGCAGCCCCCTCCGCCAAGAGACCCAGTACTTC. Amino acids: CASSPLRQETQYF.

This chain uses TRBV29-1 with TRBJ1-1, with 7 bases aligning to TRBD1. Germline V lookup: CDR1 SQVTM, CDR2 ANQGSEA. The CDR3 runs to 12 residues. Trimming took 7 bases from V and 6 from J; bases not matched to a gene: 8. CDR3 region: CSGQGYSSEAFF. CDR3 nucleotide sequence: TGCAGCGGACAGGGTTATTCGTCTGAAGCTTTCTTT.

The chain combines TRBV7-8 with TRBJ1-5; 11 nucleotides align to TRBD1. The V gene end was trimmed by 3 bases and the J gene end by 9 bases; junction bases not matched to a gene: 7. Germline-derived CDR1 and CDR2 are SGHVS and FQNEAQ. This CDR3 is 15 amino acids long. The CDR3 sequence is CASSLLGTGGLPQHF. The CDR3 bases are TGTGCCAGCAGCTTGCTTGGGACAGGGGGATTGCCCCAGCATTTT. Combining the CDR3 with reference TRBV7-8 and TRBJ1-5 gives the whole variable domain GAGVSQSPRYKVAKRGQDVALRCDPISGHVSLFWYQQALGQGPEFLTYFQNEAQLDKSGLPSDRFFAERPEGSVSTLKIQRTQQEDSAVYLCASSLLGTGGLPQHFGDGTRLSIL.

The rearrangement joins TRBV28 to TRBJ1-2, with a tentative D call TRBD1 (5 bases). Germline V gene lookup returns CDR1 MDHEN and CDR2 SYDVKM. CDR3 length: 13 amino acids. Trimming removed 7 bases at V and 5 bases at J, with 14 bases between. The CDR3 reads CASTLVGGYGYTF. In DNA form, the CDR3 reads TGTGCCAGCACCCTAGTGGGGGGGTATGGCTACACCTTC.

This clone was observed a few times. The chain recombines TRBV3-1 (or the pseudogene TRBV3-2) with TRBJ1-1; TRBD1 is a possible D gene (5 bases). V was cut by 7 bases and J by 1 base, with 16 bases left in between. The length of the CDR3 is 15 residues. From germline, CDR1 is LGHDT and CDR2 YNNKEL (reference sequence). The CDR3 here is CASNHHQGRNTEAFF. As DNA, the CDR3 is TGTGCCAGCAACCACCATCAGGGCAGGAACACTGAAGCTTTCTTT.

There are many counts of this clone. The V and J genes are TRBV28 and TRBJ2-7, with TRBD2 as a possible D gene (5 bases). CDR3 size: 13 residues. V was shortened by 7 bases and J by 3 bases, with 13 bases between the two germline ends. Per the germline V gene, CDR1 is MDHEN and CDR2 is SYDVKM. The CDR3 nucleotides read TGTGCCAGCACCCCGGACTCCGGCTACGAGCAGTACTTC. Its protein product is CASTPDSGYEQYF.

The CDR3: CASSLSNSLRGTGELFF. CDR3 in DNA: TGTGCCAGCAGCTTATCGAATAGTCTCAGGGGGACCGGGGAGCTGTTTTTT. The chain has TRBV7-6 and TRBJ2-2; TRBD1 matches at 7 bases. From germline, CDR1 is SGHVS and CDR2 FNYEAQ. This CDR3 has 17 amino acids. V shed 2 bases, J shed 5 bases, and the junction held 11 bases outside the gene matches.

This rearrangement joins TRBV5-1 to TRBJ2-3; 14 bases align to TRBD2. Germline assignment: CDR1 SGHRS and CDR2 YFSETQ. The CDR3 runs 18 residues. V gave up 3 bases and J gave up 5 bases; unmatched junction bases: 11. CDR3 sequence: CASSSIPGLAGVGDTQYF. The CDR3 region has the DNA TGCGCCAGCAGCTCTATCCCGGGACTAGCGGGAGTTGGAGATACGCAGTATTTT. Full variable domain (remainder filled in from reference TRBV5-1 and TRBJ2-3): KAGVTQTPRYLIKTRGQQVTLSCSPISGHRSVSWYQQTPGQGLQFLFEYFSETQRNKGNFPGRFSGRQFSNSRSEMNVSTLELGDSALYLCASSSIPGLAGVGDTQYFGPGTRLTVL.

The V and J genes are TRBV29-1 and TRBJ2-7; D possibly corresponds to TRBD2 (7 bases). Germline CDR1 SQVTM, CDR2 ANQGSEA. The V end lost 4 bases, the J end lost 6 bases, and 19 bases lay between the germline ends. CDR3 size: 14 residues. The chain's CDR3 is CSVVPRGGAGEQYF. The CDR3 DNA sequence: TGCAGCGTTGTCCCGAGGGGGGGAGCTGGCGAGCAGTACTTC.

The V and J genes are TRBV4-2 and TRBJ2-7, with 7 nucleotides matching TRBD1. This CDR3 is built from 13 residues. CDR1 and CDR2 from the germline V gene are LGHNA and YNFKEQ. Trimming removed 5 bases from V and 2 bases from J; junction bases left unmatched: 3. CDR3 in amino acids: CASSADRAYEQYF. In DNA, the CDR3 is TGTGCCAGCAGCGCAGACAGGGCCTACGAGCAGTACTTC.

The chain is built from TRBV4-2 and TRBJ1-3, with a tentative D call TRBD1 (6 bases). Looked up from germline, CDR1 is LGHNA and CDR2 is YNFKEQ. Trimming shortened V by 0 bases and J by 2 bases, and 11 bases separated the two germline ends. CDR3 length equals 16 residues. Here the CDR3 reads CASSQEGARAGNTIYF. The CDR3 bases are TGTGCCAGCAGCCAAGAGGGGGCCAGAGCTGGAAACACCATATATTTT.